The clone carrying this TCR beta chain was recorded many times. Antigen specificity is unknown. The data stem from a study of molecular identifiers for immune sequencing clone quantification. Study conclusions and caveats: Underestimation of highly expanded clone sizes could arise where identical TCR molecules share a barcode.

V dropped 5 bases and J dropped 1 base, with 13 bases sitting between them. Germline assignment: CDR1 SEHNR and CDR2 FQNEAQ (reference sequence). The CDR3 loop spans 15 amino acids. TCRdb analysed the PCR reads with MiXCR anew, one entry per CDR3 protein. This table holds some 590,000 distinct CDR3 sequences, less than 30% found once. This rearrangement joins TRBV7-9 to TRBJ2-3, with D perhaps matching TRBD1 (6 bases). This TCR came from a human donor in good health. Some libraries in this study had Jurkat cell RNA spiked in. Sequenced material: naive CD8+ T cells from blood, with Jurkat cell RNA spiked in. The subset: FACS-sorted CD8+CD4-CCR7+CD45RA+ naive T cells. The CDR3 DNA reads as TGTGCCAGCAGCAAACTGGCAGGGGGCACAGATACGCAGTATTTT. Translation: CASSKLAGGTDTQYF.